This T cell receptor (beta chain) was identified in a study of cytomegalovirus exposure and HLA in healthy donors. Study results and caveats: Most TCRs appeared rarely, but some public TCRs recurred in many donors. Accurate prediction of HLA-A and HLA-B alleles (for most subjects) was reportedly achieved from TCR beta sequences. Trimming of TCR beta V- and J-genes showed a link, identified in a later analysis, to a missense DCLRE1C variant.

Nominally healthy donors were sampled, though unrecorded immune exposures were likely. Looked up from germline, CDR1 is LNHDA and CDR2 is SQIVND (reference sequence). V dropped 3 bases and J dropped 8; count of bases not matched to a gene: 2. This CDR3 comprises 12 residues. A multiplex PCR was run with 60 Vbeta primers and 13 Jbeta primers. Assay used: immunoSEQ multiplex PCR; TCRdb lists only in-frame clones, some missing. The repertoire holds 120,000 to 150,000 clones, with roughly three fifths as singletons. This clone was counted between two and nine times. The antigen is unknown. The source material was PBMCs. This sequence originates from a woman between 55 and 75 years old in good health and CMV-seronegative. The J gene is TRBJ1-2, the V gene TRBV19; the match to TRBD1 covers 8 bases. The CDR3 loop is CASSIGQGGYTF. CDR3 DNA sequence: TGTGCCAGTAGTATCGGACAGGGAGGCTACACCTTC.